This T cell receptor (beta chain) was retrieved from a study of control samples from healthy donors and cancer patients. This CDR3 is built from 15 residues. Assay: immunoSEQ multiplex PCR; the TCRdb copy retains only in-frame clones and omits some. The sample gives roughly 76,000 clones, 80% to 95% of which show up once; roughly 1.3% is in the top ten. The source of this sequence is a woman aged 40 to 55 with lung cancer. Sequenced sample: PBMCs. The gene calls are TRBV1 and TRBJ1-1; the table's D gene call, TRBD1, was not cross checked with the DNA. TRBV1 is annotated as a pseudogene. CDR3 amino acids: CTSSQDPGQNTEAFF. Written as DNA, the CDR3 is TGCACCAGCAGCCAAGATCCAGGGCAGAACACTGAAGCTTTCTTT.